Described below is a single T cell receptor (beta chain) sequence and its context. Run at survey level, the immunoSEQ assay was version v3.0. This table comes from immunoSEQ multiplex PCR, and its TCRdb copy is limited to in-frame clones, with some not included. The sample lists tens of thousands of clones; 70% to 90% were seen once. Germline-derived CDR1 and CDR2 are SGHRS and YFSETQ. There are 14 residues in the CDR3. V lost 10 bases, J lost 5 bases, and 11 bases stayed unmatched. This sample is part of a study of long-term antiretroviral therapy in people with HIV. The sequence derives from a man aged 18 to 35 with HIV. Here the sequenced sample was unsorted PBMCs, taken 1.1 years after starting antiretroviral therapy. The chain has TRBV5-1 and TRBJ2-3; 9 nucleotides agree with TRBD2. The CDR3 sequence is CASTELAGLDTQYF. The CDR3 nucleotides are TGCGCCTCAACCGAGCTAGCGGGATTAGATACGCAGTATTTT.